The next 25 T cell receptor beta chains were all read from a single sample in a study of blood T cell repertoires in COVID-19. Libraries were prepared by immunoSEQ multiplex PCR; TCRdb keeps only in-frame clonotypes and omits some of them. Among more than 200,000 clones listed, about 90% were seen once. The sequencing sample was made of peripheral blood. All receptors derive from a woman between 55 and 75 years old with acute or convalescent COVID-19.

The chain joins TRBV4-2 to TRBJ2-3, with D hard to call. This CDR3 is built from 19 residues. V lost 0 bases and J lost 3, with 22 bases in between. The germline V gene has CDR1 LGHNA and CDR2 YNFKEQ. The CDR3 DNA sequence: TGTGCCAGCAGCCAAGACCCTCGAGCGCACTCTATCCTGACAGATACGCAGTATTTT. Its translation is CASSQDPRAHSILTDTQYF.

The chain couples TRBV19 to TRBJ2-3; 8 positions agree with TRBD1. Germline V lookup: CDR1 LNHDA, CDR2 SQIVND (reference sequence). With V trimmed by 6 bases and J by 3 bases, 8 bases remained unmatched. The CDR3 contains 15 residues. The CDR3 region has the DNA TGTGCCAGTAGACCCGGGACAGGTGGAACAGATACGCAGTATTTT. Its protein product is CASRPGTGGTDTQYF. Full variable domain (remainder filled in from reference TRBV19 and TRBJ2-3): DGGITQSPKYLFRKEGQNVTLSCEQNLNHDAMYWYRQDPGQGLRLIYYSQIVNDFQKGDIAEGYSVSREKKESFPLTVTSAQKNPTAFYLCASRPGTGGTDTQYFGPGTRLTVL.

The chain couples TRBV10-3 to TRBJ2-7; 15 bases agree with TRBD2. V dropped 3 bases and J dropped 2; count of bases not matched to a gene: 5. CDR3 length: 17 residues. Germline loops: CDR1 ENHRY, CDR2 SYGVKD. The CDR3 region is CAISDAGTSGRPYEQYF. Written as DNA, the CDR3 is TGTGCCATCAGTGACGCCGGGACTAGCGGGAGGCCCTACGAGCAGTACTTC.

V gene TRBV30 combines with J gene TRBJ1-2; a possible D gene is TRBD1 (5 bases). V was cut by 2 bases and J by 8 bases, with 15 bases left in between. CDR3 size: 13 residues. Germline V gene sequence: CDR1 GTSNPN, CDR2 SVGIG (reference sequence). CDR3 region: CAWSFNRLGGYTF. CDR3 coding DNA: TGTGCCTGGAGTTTTAACAGGTTGGGAGGCTACACCTTC.

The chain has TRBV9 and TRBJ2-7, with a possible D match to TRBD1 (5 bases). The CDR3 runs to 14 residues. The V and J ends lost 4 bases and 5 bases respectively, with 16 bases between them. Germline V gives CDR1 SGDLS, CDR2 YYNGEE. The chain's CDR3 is CASSHQGAKDEQYF. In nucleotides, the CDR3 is TGTGCCAGCAGCCATCAAGGGGCGAAGGACGAGCAGTACTTC.

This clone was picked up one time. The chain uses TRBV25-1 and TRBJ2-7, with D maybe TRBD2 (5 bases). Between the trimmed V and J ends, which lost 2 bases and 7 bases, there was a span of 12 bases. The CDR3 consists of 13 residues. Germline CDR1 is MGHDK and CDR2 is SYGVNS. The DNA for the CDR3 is TGTGCCAGCAGTGAAAAGGACTTCCCAGAGCAGTACTTC. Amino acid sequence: CASSEKDFPEQYF.

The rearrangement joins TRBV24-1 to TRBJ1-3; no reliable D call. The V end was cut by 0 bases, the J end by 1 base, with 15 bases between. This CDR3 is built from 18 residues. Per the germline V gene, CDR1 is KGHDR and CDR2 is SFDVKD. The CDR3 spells CATSDLPLFRRSGNTIYF. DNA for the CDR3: TGTGCCACCAGTGATTTGCCCCTTTTCCGCAGGTCTGGAAACACCATATATTTT.

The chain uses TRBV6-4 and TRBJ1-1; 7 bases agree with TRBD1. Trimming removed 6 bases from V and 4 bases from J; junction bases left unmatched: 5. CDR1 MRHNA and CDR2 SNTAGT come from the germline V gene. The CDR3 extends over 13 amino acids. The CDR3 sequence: CASREDRSTEAFF. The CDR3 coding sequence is TGTGCCAGCAGGGAGGACAGGTCCACTGAAGCTTTCTTT.

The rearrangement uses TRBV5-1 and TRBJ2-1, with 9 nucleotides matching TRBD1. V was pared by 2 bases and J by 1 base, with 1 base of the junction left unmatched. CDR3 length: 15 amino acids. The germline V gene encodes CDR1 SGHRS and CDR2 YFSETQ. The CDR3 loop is CASSLQGASYNEQFF. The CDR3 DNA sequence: TGCGCCAGCAGCTTACAGGGGGCTTCCTACAATGAGCAGTTCTTC.

The CDR3 coding sequence is TGTGCCAGCAGCGCCGGGACAGGGAATCTCTACGAGCAGTACTTC. This codes for CASSAGTGNLYEQYF. This chain links TRBV5-6 with TRBJ2-7, with 9 bases identical to TRBD1. CDR1 and CDR2 from the germline V gene are SGHDT and YYEEEE. This CDR3 contains 15 residues. Losses at the gene ends were 4 bases for V and 3 bases for J; bases not matched to a gene: 8.

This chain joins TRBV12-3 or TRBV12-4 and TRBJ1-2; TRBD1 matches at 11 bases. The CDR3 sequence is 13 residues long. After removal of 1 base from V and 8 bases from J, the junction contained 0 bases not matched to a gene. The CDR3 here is CASSLGTGGGYTF. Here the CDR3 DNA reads TGTGCCAGCAGTTTAGGGACAGGGGGCGGCTACACCTTC.

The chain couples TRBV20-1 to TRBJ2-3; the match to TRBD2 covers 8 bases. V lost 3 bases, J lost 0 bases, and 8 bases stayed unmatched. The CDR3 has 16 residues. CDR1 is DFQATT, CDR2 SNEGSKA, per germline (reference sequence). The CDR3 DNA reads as TGCAGTGCTAGTTGGGAGGCTAGCGGGAGCACAGATACGCAGTATTTT. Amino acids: CSASWEASGSTDTQYF.

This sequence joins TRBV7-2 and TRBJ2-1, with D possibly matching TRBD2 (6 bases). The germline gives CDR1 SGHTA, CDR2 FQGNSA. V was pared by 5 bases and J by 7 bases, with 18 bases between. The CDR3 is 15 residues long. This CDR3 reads CASSVTRLGGNEQFF. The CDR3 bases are TGTGCCAGCAGCGTGACTCGTCTCGGAGGGAATGAGCAGTTCTTC.

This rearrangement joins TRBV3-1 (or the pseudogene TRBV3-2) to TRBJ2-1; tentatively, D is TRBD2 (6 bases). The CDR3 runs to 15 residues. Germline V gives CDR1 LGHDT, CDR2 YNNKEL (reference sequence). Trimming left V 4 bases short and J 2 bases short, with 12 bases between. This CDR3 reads CASSPQLATYNEQFF. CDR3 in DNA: TGTGCCAGCAGCCCCCAACTAGCAACCTACAATGAGCAGTTCTTC.

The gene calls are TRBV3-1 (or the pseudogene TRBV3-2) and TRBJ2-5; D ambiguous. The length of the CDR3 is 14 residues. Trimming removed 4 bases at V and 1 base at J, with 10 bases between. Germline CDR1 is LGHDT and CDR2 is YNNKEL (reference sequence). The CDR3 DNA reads TGTGCCAGCAGCCGCACAGCCATCCAAGAGACCCAGTACTTC. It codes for CASSRTAIQETQYF.

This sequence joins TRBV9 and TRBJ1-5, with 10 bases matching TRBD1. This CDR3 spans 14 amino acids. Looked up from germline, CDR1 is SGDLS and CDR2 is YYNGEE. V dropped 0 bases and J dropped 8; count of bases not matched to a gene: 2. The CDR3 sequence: CASSVGGTGEPQHF. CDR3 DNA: TGTGCCAGCAGCGTAGGAGGGACAGGGGAGCCCCAGCATTTT.

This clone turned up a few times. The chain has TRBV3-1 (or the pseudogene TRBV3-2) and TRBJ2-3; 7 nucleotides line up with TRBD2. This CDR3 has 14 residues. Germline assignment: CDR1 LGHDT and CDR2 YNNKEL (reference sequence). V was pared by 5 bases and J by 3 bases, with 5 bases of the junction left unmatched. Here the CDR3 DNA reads TGTGCCAGCAGCGGGGACGGGGGGACAGATACGCAGTATTTT. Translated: CASSGDGGTDTQYF.

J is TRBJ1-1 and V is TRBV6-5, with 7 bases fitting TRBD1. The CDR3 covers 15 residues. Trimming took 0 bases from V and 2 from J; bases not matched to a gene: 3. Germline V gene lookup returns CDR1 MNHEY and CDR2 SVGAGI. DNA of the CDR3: TGTGCCAGCAGTTACTCTGACAGGGCAAACACTGAAGCTTTCTTT. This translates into CASSYSDRANTEAFF.

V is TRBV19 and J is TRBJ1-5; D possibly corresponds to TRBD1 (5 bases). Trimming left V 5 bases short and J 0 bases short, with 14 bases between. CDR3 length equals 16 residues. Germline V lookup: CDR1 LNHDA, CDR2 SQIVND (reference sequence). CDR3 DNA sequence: TGTGCCAGTAGTCCTTCCCGGGGGAATAGCAATCAGCCCCAGCATTTT. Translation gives CASSPSRGNSNQPQHF.

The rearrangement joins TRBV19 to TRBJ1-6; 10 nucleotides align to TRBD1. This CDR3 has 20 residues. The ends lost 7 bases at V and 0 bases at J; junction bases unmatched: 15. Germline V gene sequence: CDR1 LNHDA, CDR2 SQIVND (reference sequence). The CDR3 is CASTQTGTGVRSSYNSPLHF. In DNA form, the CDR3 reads TGTGCCAGTACCCAAACGGGGACAGGGGTCCGAAGCTCCTATAATTCACCCCTCCACTTT. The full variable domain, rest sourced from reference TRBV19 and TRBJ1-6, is DGGITQSPKYLFRKEGQNVTLSCEQNLNHDAMYWYRQDPGQGLRLIYYSQIVNDFQKGDIAEGYSVSREKKESFPLTVTSAQKNPTAFYLCASTQTGTGVRSSYNSPLHFGNGTRLTVT.

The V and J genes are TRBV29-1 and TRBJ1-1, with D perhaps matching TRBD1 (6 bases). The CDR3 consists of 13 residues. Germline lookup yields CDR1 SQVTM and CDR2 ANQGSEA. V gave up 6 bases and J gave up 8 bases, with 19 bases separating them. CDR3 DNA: TGCAGCGTGGCCTTCCAGGGGAGTAGGGAAGCTTTCTTT. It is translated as CSVAFQGSREAFF.

The DNA for the CDR3 is TGTGCCAGACACAGGGGGCGCACTAATTCACCCCTCCACTTT. Translated: CARHRGRTNSPLHF. V and J are TRBV21-1 and TRBJ1-6; the listed D gene, TRBD1, was not tested against the DNA. TRBV21-1 is deemed a pseudogene. This CDR3 region has 14 residues.

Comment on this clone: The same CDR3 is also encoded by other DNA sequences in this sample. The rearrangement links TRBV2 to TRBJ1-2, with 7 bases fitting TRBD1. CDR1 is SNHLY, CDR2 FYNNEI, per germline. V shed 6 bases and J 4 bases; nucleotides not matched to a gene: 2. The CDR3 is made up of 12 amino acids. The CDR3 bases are TGTGCCAGCAGCCGGGACAGCTATGGCTACACCTTC. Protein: CASSRDSYGYTF.

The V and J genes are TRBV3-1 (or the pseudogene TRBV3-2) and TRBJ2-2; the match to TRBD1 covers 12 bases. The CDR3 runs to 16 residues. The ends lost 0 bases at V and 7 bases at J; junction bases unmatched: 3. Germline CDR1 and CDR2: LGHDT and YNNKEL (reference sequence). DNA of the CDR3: TGTGCCAGCAGCCAAGAAGGGACAGGGGGCAACGGGGAGCTGTTTTTT. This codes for CASSQEGTGGNGELFF.

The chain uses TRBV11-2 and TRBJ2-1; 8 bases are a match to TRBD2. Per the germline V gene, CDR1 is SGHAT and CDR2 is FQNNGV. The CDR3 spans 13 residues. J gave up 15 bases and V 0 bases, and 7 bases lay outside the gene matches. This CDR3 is CASSLDPAGVGFF. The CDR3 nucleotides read TGTGCCAGCAGCTTAGACCCAGCGGGAGTAGGGTTCTTC.